Below, 30 T cell receptor beta chains from the same sample are listed, as sequenced in a study of CD8 T cells in ankylosing spondylitis. General study points: What seemed typical of ankylosing spondylitis blood was a TCR beta motif built from several highly homologous variants.

For these TCRs, the target antigens are not known. MiXCR, run by TCRdb on the 5' RACE reads, gives a single entry per CDR3 protein. This sample has almost 400,000 distinct CDR3 sequences, with about 22% found just once. Sequenced input: blood, either unsorted or a sorted T cell fraction (not recorded which). These receptors were obtained from a male donor with ankylosing spondylitis.

The chain is built from TRBV5-1 and TRBJ2-1; 9 bases fit TRBD2. This CDR3 contains 15 residues. CDR1 and CDR2 (germline): SGHRS, YFSETQ. Losses at the gene ends were 3 bases for V and 5 bases for J; bases not matched to a gene: 6. This chain's CDR3 is CASSSLAGDDNEQFF. As DNA, the CDR3 is TGCGCCAGCAGCTCGTTAGCGGGAGATGACAATGAGCAGTTCTTC.

V usage is TRBV20-1 and J usage is TRBJ2-2; no reliable D call. Germline assignment: CDR1 DFQATT and CDR2 SNEGSKA (reference sequence). Trimming took 2 bases from V and 0 from J, leaving 4 bases between them. CDR3 size: 13 residues. The CDR3 DNA follows: TGCAGTGCTAGAAGACCGAACACCGGGGAGCTGTTTTTT. Its protein product is CSARRPNTGELFF.

This clonotype was seen repeatedly, ten times or more. The rearrangement links TRBV7-3 to TRBJ1-5, with D hard to call. This CDR3 comprises 13 residues. The germline V gene has CDR1 SGHTA and CDR2 FQGTGA. Trimming removed 3 bases from V and 7 bases from J, with 10 bases in between. In DNA, the CDR3 is TGTGCCAGCAGCTTCCGGGCGGGACAGCCCCAGCATTTT. Residues: CASSFRAGQPQHF. The full variable domain, with the rest looked up from reference TRBV7-3 and TRBJ1-5, is GAGVSQTPSNKVTEKGKYVELRCDPISGHTALYWYRQSLGQGPEFLIYFQGTGAADDSGLPNDRFFAVRPEGSVSTLKIQRTERGDSAVYLCASSFRAGQPQHFGDGTRLSIL.

This chain uses TRBV6-5 with TRBJ1-3; D ambiguous. Trimming removed 2 bases from V and 4 bases from J, with 9 bases in between. Looked up from germline, CDR1 is MNHEY and CDR2 is SVGAGI. This CDR3 is 14 amino acids long. The CDR3 coding sequence is TGTGCCAGCAGTTACAGGGCACCGGGAAACACCATATATTTT. Translating it yields CASSYRAPGNTIYF.

This clonotype was recorded a few times. The chain uses TRBV15 and TRBJ2-1; D unresolved. CDR1 is LNHNV and CDR2 is YYDKDF in the germline V gene (reference sequence). The CDR3 extends over 12 amino acids. Trimming left V 4 bases short and J 3 bases short, with 4 bases between. The CDR3 DNA reads as TGTGCCACCAGCATCGGCTACAATGAGCAGTTCTTC. This encodes CATSIGYNEQFF.

The chain combines TRBV27 with TRBJ2-7; TRBD2 matches 8 bases. The ends lost 2 bases at V and 0 bases at J; junction bases unmatched: 3. The CDR3 runs to 15 residues. The V gene's germline CDR1 is MNHEY and CDR2 SMNVEV (reference sequence). The CDR3 spells CASSLNGRVSYEQYF. The CDR3 DNA follows: TGTGCCAGCAGTTTAAACGGGAGGGTCTCCTACGAGCAGTACTTC.

This clonotype was seen more than once but under ten times. The chain is built from TRBV29-1 and TRBJ2-5; tentative D call: TRBD1 (6 bases). V gave up 4 bases and J gave up 7 bases, with 13 bases separating them. Germline CDR1 is SQVTM and CDR2 is ANQGSEA. The CDR3 totals 12 residues. CDR3 in amino acids: CSVGQGIWTQYF. CDR3 DNA sequence: TGCAGCGTTGGGCAGGGGATCTGGACCCAGTACTTC.

The chain recombines TRBV29-1 with TRBJ2-3; tentative D call: TRBD2 (5 bases). This CDR3 contains 14 residues. V gave up 4 bases and J gave up 0 bases, with 11 bases separating them. The germline gives CDR1 SQVTM, CDR2 ANQGSEA. The CDR3 sequence is CSVGKRTSTDTQYF. CDR3 sequence (DNA): TGCAGCGTTGGTAAGCGGACGAGCACAGATACGCAGTATTTT.

There are a few counts of this clonotype. The chain recombines TRBV7-2 with TRBJ2-5, with 7 bases fitting TRBD1. V lost 1 base, J lost 2 bases, and 4 bases stayed unmatched. The germline gives CDR1 SGHTA, CDR2 FQGNSA. The CDR3 totals 15 residues. The CDR3 protein is CASSLEGQLQETQYF. The CDR3 nucleotides are TGTGCCAGCAGCTTAGAGGGACAGTTACAAGAGACCCAGTACTTC. The variable domain in full, with the rest retrieved from reference TRBV7-2 and TRBJ2-5, is GAGVSQSPSNKVTEKGKDVELRCDPISGHTALYWYRQSLGQGLEFLIYFQGNSAPDKSGLPSDRFSAERTGGSVSTLTIQRTQQEDSAVYLCASSLEGQLQETQYFGPGTRLLVL.

This rearrangement joins TRBV20-1 to TRBJ1-2; unclear D gene. In germline, CDR1 is DFQATT, CDR2 SNEGSKA (reference sequence). With 6 bases removed from V and 0 bases from J, the gap between germline ends came to 14 bases. This CDR3 is built from 14 residues. Written as DNA, the CDR3 is TGCAGTGCCCGAGGGCAGCTAGCTAACTATGGCTACACCTTC. Protein: CSARGQLANYGYTF.

The table lists this clonotype with a few counts. The V gene is TRBV10-3, the J gene TRBJ1-6; a weak D match, TRBD1 (5 bases). This CDR3 is built from 13 residues. CDR1 ENHRY and CDR2 SYGVKD come from the germline V gene. The germline V and J ends were trimmed by 6 bases and 8 bases, with 11 bases remaining between them. This CDR3 reads CAISGGSDSPLHF. CDR3 in DNA: TGTGCCATCAGCGGGGGATCGGATTCACCCCTCCACTTT.

This clonotype has a handful of counts. For the CDR3, the DNA is TGTGCCAGCAGTGAACTCGGCGGGGGGGTGTCCTACGAGCAGTACTTC. This translates into CASSELGGGVSYEQYF. The chain combines TRBV6-1 with TRBJ2-7, with 9 bases matching TRBD2. CDR1 MNHNS and CDR2 SASEGT come from the germline V gene. V gave up 2 bases and J gave up 1 base; unmatched junction bases: 6. The CDR3 runs 16 residues.

This clonotype was counted many times. This rearrangement joins TRBV5-1 to TRBJ2-1, with 7 bases matching TRBD2. This CDR3 is built from 16 residues. Trimming at V came to 1 base and at J to 1 base, leaving 5 bases not matched to a gene. Looked up from germline, CDR1 is SGHRS and CDR2 is YFSETQ. This CDR3 reads CASSLLAGASYNEQFF. CDR3 nucleotides: TGCGCCAGCAGCTTGCTGGCGGGAGCATCCTACAATGAGCAGTTCTTC.

The chain couples TRBV4-2 to TRBJ2-1; D perhaps matches TRBD2 (6 bases). CDR1 is LGHNA, CDR2 YNFKEQ, per germline. The ends were cut back, 5 bases at V and 7 bases at J, with 18 bases in the middle. The CDR3 is made up of 15 amino acids. The CDR3 bases are TGTGCCAGCAGCTCTTCGAAGGAGGGGATAAATGAGCAGTTCTTC. It codes for CASSSSKEGINEQFF.

Of note for this clonotype: This may be a read error, as it is one base from a much larger clone. V usage is TRBV24-1 and J usage is TRBJ2-7; D remains ambiguous. V was pared by 3 bases and J by 1 base, with 15 bases between. CDR1 and CDR2 (germline): KGHDR, SFDVKD. This CDR3 contains 16 residues. The CDR3 bases are TGTGCCACCAGTGATGGTGCGGTGCGGAATTCCTACGAGCAGTACTTC. Translated: CATSDGAVRNSYEQYF.

Only a few counts were recorded for this clonotype. V gene TRBV20-1 combines with J gene TRBJ2-1; D gene unclear. The CDR3 length is 14 residues. Trimming removed 6 bases from V and 0 bases from J, with 12 bases in between. Looked up from germline, CDR1 is DFQATT and CDR2 is SNEGSKA (reference sequence). The DNA for the CDR3 is TGCAGTGCCACCCAGTTTGGCTCCTACAATGAGCAGTTCTTC. It is translated as CSATQFGSYNEQFF.

The chain employs TRBV20-1 and TRBJ1-5; 7 bases fit TRBD1. The CDR3 is made up of 15 amino acids. Germline V gene data show CDR1 as DFQATT and CDR2 as SNEGSKA (reference sequence). With 5 bases clipped from V and 3 bases from J, the junction kept 10 bases outside the gene matches. The CDR3 region has the DNA TGCAGTGCTCAACCGACAGGGTATTTCAATCAGCCCCAGCATTTT. Protein: CSAQPTGYFNQPQHF.

V and J are TRBV12-3 or TRBV12-4 and TRBJ2-2, with a tentative D call TRBD2 (6 bases). Trimming pared 5 bases from V and 4 bases from J, leaving 14 bases between. CDR3 size: 15 residues. The CDR3 sequence is CASSAGNRVTGELFF. In DNA form, the CDR3 reads TGTGCCAGCAGTGCGGGGAATCGTGTCACCGGGGAGCTGTTTTTT.

The V call is TRBV7-9, the J call TRBJ1-1; 7 bases align to TRBD1. The CDR3 has 15 residues. The junction had 10 bases not matched to a gene; V was cut back by 5 bases and J by 4 bases. Germline V gene sequence: CDR1 SEHNR, CDR2 FQNEAQ (reference sequence). Written as DNA, the CDR3 is TGTGCCAGCAGCGTATGTCCACAGGGGAGCACTGAAGCTTTCTTT. This gives the protein CASSVCPQGSTEAFF.

This chain's CDR3 is CATRSTGGTGELFF. The CDR3 region has the DNA TGTGCCACCAGATCGACAGGGGGAACCGGGGAGCTGTTTTTT. The rearrangement joins TRBV24-1 to TRBJ2-2; 9 bases match TRBD1. J was trimmed by 5 bases and V by 7 bases; bases with no gene match: 4. Germline CDR1 and CDR2: KGHDR and SFDVKD. This CDR3 region has 14 residues.

Only a few counts were recorded for this clonotype. The chain recombines TRBV18 with TRBJ2-7; a weak D match, TRBD1 (6 bases). The CDR3 sequence is 14 residues long. The V end lost 2 bases, the J end lost 2 bases, and 10 bases lay between the germline ends. Germline V lookup: CDR1 KGHSH, CDR2 LQKENI. The CDR3 DNA follows: TGTGCCAGCTCACCAAGACAGGATGCCTACGAGCAGTACTTC. Amino acids: CASSPRQDAYEQYF.

The sample holds many counts of this clonotype. The rearrangement links TRBV29-1 to TRBJ2-7, with D maybe TRBD2 (6 bases). The V end was cut by 4 bases, the J end by 2 bases, with 12 bases between. The V gene's germline CDR1 is SQVTM and CDR2 ANQGSEA. The CDR3 covers 13 residues. CDR3: CSVGVGGAYEQYF. DNA for the CDR3: TGCAGCGTTGGAGTCGGGGGTGCCTACGAGCAGTACTTC.

The sample holds one count of this clonotype. V is TRBV7-2 and J is TRBJ2-1; 7 nucleotides agree with TRBD1. Germline trimming cut 6 bases from V and 13 bases from J; bases unmatched to any gene: 9. Germline V gene sequence: CDR1 SGHTA, CDR2 FQGNSA. The CDR3 is 12 residues long. CDR3 nucleotides: TGTGCCAGCAGAAGGACAGGTCGAGAACAGTTCTTC. Protein sequence: CASRRTGREQFF.

With respect to this clonotype: This could be a read error, since a much larger clone is one nucleotide away. The J gene is TRBJ2-5, the V gene TRBV20-1, with D possibly TRBD1 on 6 matching bases. Germline V CDR1 and CDR2: DFQATT, SNEGSKA (reference sequence). CDR3 length: 12 amino acids. The germline V and J ends were trimmed by 5 bases and 2 bases, with 9 bases remaining between them. This CDR3 is CSADRTQETQYF. The CDR3 nucleotides read TGCAGTGCTGACAGGACTCAAGAGACCCAGTACTTC.

The V gene is TRBV19, the J gene TRBJ2-5, with 11 bases identical to TRBD2. V was pared by 6 bases and J by 4 bases, with 13 bases of the junction left unmatched. Germline V gene sequence: CDR1 LNHDA, CDR2 SQIVND (reference sequence). The CDR3 contains 17 residues. The CDR3 nucleotides are TGTGCCAGTAGCGCGACTAGCGGGGCCGGCGTGGGAGAGACCCAGTACTTC. It encodes CASSATSGAGVGETQYF.

This clonotype was seen ten or more times. The chain uses TRBV6-5 and TRBJ2-1; 9 bases map to TRBD2. V trimming: 0 bases; J trimming: 4 bases; junction bases outside the gene matches: 7. Germline V CDR1 and CDR2: MNHEY, SVGAGI. The CDR3 loop spans 17 amino acids. The CDR3: CASSYSPTSGLYNEQFF. Here the CDR3 DNA reads TGTGCCAGCAGTTACTCCCCGACTAGCGGATTATACAATGAGCAGTTCTTC.

The table lists this clonotype with a few counts. The chain uses TRBV6-1 and TRBJ2-7, with unresolved D. The CDR3 length is 13 residues. CDR1 is MNHNS, CDR2 SASEGT, per germline. Deletions cut 6 bases from V and 3 bases from J, with 12 bases between. This chain's CDR3 is CASSRLPDYEQYF. The CDR3 coding sequence is TGTGCCAGCAGCCGCCTCCCAGACTACGAGCAGTACTTC.

The V call is TRBV5-1, the J call TRBJ2-1, with TRBD2 identical over 11 bases. The CDR3 covers 16 residues. V dropped 4 bases and J dropped 2; count of bases not matched to a gene: 5. Germline V lookup: CDR1 SGHRS, CDR2 YFSETQ. CDR3 residues: CASSASGGITYNEQFF. CDR3 sequence (DNA): TGCGCCAGCAGCGCTAGCGGGGGGATAACCTACAATGAGCAGTTCTTC.

In this sample, this clonotype turned up once. The conserved final phenylalanine or tryptophan is absent from the CDR3, which likely points to a read error. In DNA, the CDR3 is TGTGCCAGCAGCTTAAGACTAGCGGGAGTCGAGCAGTACATC. Protein: CASSLRLAGVEQYI. The chain recombines TRBV7-2 with TRBJ2-7, with 12 bases aligning to TRBD2. There are 14 residues in the CDR3. The junction had 2 bases not matched to a gene; V was cut back by 2 bases and J by 6 bases. Germline loops: CDR1 SGHTA, CDR2 FQGNSA.

The chain is built from TRBV29-1 and TRBJ1-1, with D possibly matching TRBD1 (6 bases). Germline V gene data show CDR1 as SQVTM and CDR2 as ANQGSEA. The CDR3 is 14 residues long. V lost 6 bases to trimming and J lost 1 base, with 15 bases between them. The CDR3 coding sequence is TGCAGCGTGGCCAAAGGGGGATCGAACACTGAAGCTTTCTTT. Translation: CSVAKGGSNTEAFF.